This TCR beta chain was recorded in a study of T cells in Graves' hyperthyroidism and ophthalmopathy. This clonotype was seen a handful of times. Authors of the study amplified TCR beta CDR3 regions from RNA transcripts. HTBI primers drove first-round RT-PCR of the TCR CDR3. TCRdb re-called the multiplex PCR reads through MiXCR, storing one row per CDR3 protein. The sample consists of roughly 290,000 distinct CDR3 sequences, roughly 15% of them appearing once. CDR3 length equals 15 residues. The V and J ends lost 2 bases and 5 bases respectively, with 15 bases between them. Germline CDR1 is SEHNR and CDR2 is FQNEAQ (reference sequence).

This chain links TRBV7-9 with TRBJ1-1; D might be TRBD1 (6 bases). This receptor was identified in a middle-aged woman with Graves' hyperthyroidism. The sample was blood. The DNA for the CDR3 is TGTGCCAGCAGCTTAAGTGGGGGGCGAGGGACTGAAGCTTTCTTT. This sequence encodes CASSLSGGRGTEAFF.